One and the same sample provided the 18 T cell receptor beta chains below, sequenced in a study of a mutant IDH1 vaccine in newly diagnosed glioma. The table came from immunoSEQ multiplex PCR; TCRdb's copy has only in-frame clones and leaves some out. The repertoire holds roughly 51,000 clones, 65% to 90% seen once, with roughly 3.2% in the top ten. This sample's time point: week 5, during vaccination. It was 300 ug of mutant IDH1 20-mer peptide that made up each vaccine dose, given with topical imiquimod. These receptors' targets are unknown. The sequencing used PBMCs, collected from a glioma patient whose treatment included an IDH1 peptide vaccine. These TCRs come from a woman aged 18 to 35 with glioma. Some clones in this sample may be carry-over from other donors' samples.

The chain carries TRBV19 and TRBJ1-1, with a tentative D call TRBD1 (5 bases). This CDR3 has 16 amino acids. The V gene's germline CDR1 is LNHDA and CDR2 SQIVND (reference sequence). The germline V and J ends were trimmed by 5 bases and 2 bases, with 18 bases remaining between them. CDR3 residues: CASSGVRGAKNTEAFF. In DNA form, the CDR3 reads TGTGCCAGTAGTGGAGTCAGAGGGGCGAAAAACACTGAAGCTTTCTTT.

The J gene is TRBJ1-2, the V gene TRBV5-6; D uncertain. Looked up from germline, CDR1 is SGHDT and CDR2 is YYEEEE. The CDR3 is 15 residues long. V was pared by 0 bases and J by 2 bases, with 11 bases between. CDR3 nucleotides: TGTGCCAGCAGCTTGGTTTCAGCACCCAACTATGGCTACACCTTC. Translation gives CASSLVSAPNYGYTF.

The CDR3 protein is CSARRLAGEVGSYNEQFF. DNA for the CDR3: TGCAGCGCCCGAAGGCTAGCGGGAGAAGTAGGTTCCTACAATGAGCAGTTCTTC. The chain recombines TRBV29-1 with TRBJ2-1; 10 bases line up with TRBD2. V shed 7 bases, J shed 1 base, and the junction held 16 bases outside the gene matches. The germline V gene encodes CDR1 SQVTM and CDR2 ANQGSEA. This CDR3 is built from 18 residues.

This rearrangement joins TRBV5-6 to TRBJ1-2; 12 positions agree with TRBD1. The CDR3 length is 16 residues. The junction had 12 bases not matched to a gene; V was cut back by 4 bases and J by 8 bases. CDR1 SGHDT and CDR2 YYEEEE come from the germline V gene. CDR3 protein: CASSKERDRGLWGYTF. The CDR3 nucleotides are TGTGCCAGCAGCAAAGAGAGGGACAGGGGGCTATGGGGCTACACCTTC.

There are a few counts of this clone. The chain uses TRBV11-1 and TRBJ1-1; D not resolved. Germline V lookup: CDR1 SGHAT, CDR2 FQDESV (reference sequence). The CDR3 is made up of 15 amino acids. V shed 3 bases and J shed 0 bases, with 11 bases lying between them. CDR3 nucleotide sequence: TGTGCCAGCAGCTTCCGAACAGCCGTGAACACTGAAGCTTTCTTT. This encodes CASSFRTAVNTEAFF.

V usage is TRBV9 and J usage is TRBJ2-3; TRBD1 agrees at 8 bases. The CDR3 has 15 residues. V shed 0 bases and J 7 bases; nucleotides not matched to a gene: 7. CDR1 and CDR2 (germline): SGDLS, YYNGEE. Here the CDR3 reads CASSVAGQATNTQYF. The CDR3 DNA reads TGTGCCAGCAGCGTAGCGGGACAGGCGACAAATACGCAGTATTTT.

The chain carries TRBV30 and TRBJ1-2; TRBD1 is a possible D gene (6 bases). Germline V gives CDR1 GTSNPN, CDR2 SVGIG (reference sequence). The CDR3 consists of 17 residues. The germline V and J ends were trimmed by 3 bases and 2 bases, with 22 bases remaining between them. CDR3 coding DNA: TGTGCCTGGAGAACGTGGGACAAATCCAGCCCCAACTATGGCTACACCTTC. Its protein product is CAWRTWDKSSPNYGYTF.

This clone was counted only a few times. The gene calls are TRBV9 and TRBJ1-5; unclear D gene. The CDR3 extends over 14 amino acids. The germline gives CDR1 SGDLS, CDR2 YYNGEE. V was clipped by 0 bases and J by 7 bases, with 11 bases between them. The chain's CDR3 is CASSVDAIGQPQHF. The CDR3 DNA is TGTGCCAGCAGCGTAGACGCCATCGGGCAGCCCCAGCATTTT.

The rearrangement joins TRBV5-1 to TRBJ1-1; tentatively, D is TRBD1 (6 bases). V gave up 0 bases and J gave up 1 base, with 10 bases separating them. The CDR3 runs 15 residues. Germline V gene data show CDR1 as SGHRS and CDR2 as YFSETQ. The CDR3 sequence is CASSLAGVGNTEAFF. DNA for the CDR3: TGCGCCAGCAGCTTGGCAGGGGTGGGGAACACTGAAGCTTTCTTT.

The rearrangement joins TRBV7-9 to TRBJ2-3, with D hard to call. Germline V CDR1 and CDR2: SEHNR, FQNEAQ (reference sequence). This CDR3 is 14 amino acids long. V dropped 4 bases and J dropped 0 bases, with 8 bases sitting between them. The CDR3 bases are TGTGCCAGCAGCTACTTCGGGAGCACAGATACGCAGTATTTT. Translated, it gives CASSYFGSTDTQYF. Variable domain in full (rest from reference TRBV7-9 and TRBJ2-3): DTGVSQNPRHKITKRGQNVTFRCDPISEHNRLYWYRQTLGQGPEFLTYFQNEAQLEKSRLLSDRFSAERPKGSFSTLEIQRTEQGDSAMYLCASSYFGSTDTQYFGPGTRLTVL.

The chain recombines TRBV20-1 with TRBJ2-1; D uncertain. In germline, CDR1 is DFQATT, CDR2 SNEGSKA (reference sequence). The CDR3 loop spans 11 amino acids. Between the trimmed V and J ends, which lost 1 base and 7 bases, there was a span of 5 bases. The CDR3 here is CSARASNEQFF. In DNA, the CDR3 is TGCAGTGCTAGAGCCTCGAATGAGCAGTTCTTC.

The rearrangement joins TRBV27 to TRBJ2-7; 9 nucleotides agree with TRBD1. The trim removed 6 bases at V and 4 bases at J, leaving 7 bases unmatched. The CDR3 consists of 14 residues. Germline CDR1 and CDR2: MNHEY and SMNVEV (reference sequence). The CDR3 nucleotides read TGTGCCAGCAGCTGGACAGGGGATTCGTACGAGCAGTACTTC. This sequence encodes CASSWTGDSYEQYF.

CDR3 in amino acids: CASSRGTGELFF. CDR3 DNA: TGTGCCAGCTCTCGGGGGACCGGGGAGCTGTTTTTT. V is TRBV7-2 and J is TRBJ2-2, with D tentatively TRBD2 (6 bases). V lost 8 bases and J lost 5, with 9 bases in between. Germline V CDR1 and CDR2: SGHTA, FQGNSA. The CDR3 is 12 amino acids.

V and J are TRBV5-1 and TRBJ1-4; D remains ambiguous. The germline V gene has CDR1 SGHRS and CDR2 YFSETQ. V shed 0 bases and J shed 5 bases, with 17 bases lying between them. The CDR3 totals 17 residues. CDR3 bases: TGCGCCAGCAGCTTGGGGCGGGGAGCTAACACCAATGAAAAACTGTTTTTT. Translating gives CASSLGRGANTNEKLFF.

The chain carries TRBV9 and TRBJ2-5; 10 nucleotides agree with TRBD2. CDR3 length: 15 amino acids. In germline, CDR1 is SGDLS, CDR2 YYNGEE. Germline trimming cut 3 bases from V and 1 base from J; bases unmatched to any gene: 3. This CDR3 reads CASSERGGLQETQYF. The CDR3 DNA follows: TGTGCCAGCAGCGAGCGGGGGGGCCTCCAAGAGACCCAGTACTTC.

The genes are TRBV11-3 and TRBJ2-7; unclear D gene. This CDR3 region has 12 residues. Germline CDR1 is SGHNT and CDR2 is YENEEA. V was shortened by 1 base and J by 5 bases, with 6 bases between the two germline ends. The CDR3 sequence: CASSLGDDEQYF. The DNA of the CDR3 is TGTGCCAGCAGCTTAGGCGACGACGAGCAGTACTTC.

The genes are TRBV5-1 and TRBJ1-1, with D unclear. CDR1 and CDR2 (germline): SGHRS, YFSETQ. Trimming cost V 7 bases and J 4 bases, with 17 bases left between them. The CDR3 totals 14 residues. DNA of the CDR3: TGCGCCAGCCGCGCTAGTAAGCGCGGCACTGAAGCTTTCTTT. As protein: CASRASKRGTEAFF. Full variable domain (rest looked up from reference TRBV5-1 and TRBJ1-1): KAGVTQTPRYLIKTRGQQVTLSCSPISGHRSVSWYQQTPGQGLQFLFEYFSETQRNKGNFPGRFSGRQFSNSRSEMNVSTLELGDSALYLCASRASKRGTEAFFGQGTRLTVV.

This chain joins TRBV5-1 and TRBJ1-4, with D uncertain. This CDR3 spans 14 amino acids. V was pared by 2 bases and J by 1 base, with 6 bases between. Per the germline V gene, CDR1 is SGHRS and CDR2 is YFSETQ. CDR3 DNA sequence: TGCGCCAGCAGCTTAGCAGGAACTAATGAAAAACTGTTTTTT. This sequence encodes CASSLAGTNEKLFF.